This T cell receptor beta chain stems from a study of blood T cell repertoires in COVID-19. In the study overall: COVID-19 samples collected from the United States, Italy and Spain covered acute and convalescent phases. T cells, B-cell-depleted T cells, or PBMCs supplied cDNA or gDNA.

The Seattle patients joined while their infection was active and were tracked longitudinally afterward. Germline values: CDR1 SGHTA, CDR2 FQGNSA. There are 12 residues in the CDR3. Between the trimmed V and J ends, which lost 6 bases and 3 bases, there was a span of 9 bases. Per the authors' pipeline: It was from reference gene primer amplification that nucleated cell counts were estimated. Repertoires were generated with immunoSEQ multiplex PCR, while TCRdb's copy carries only in-frame clones and drops some. V and J calls and clone size are those listed in that table; D and trimming were worked out from the DNA. The sample holds 30,000 to 40,000 clones, over 75% seen once.

The chain is built from TRBV7-2 and TRBJ2-7; perhaps TRBD2 as D (5 bases). The sequencing sample was made of peripheral blood. The clonotype comes from a man in his 70s with COVID-19, enrolled during active disease. CDR3: CASRGAGYEQYF. CDR3 DNA: TGTGCCAGCAGGGGCGCGGGCTACGAGCAGTACTTC.